This T cell receptor beta chain was sequenced in a study of T cell responses to AZD1222 COVID-19 vaccine. Study-wide findings and caveats: Clonal diversity was possibly underestimated; the donors were predominantly white British and more often female.

Generated by immunoSEQ multiplex PCR, the TCRdb table keeps only in-frame clones and is missing some. This sample has 95,000 to 150,000 clones, with about 91% found just once. Germline values: CDR1 LNHNV, CDR2 YYDKDF (reference sequence). The CDR3 covers 14 residues. The V end was cut by 2 bases, the J end by 2 bases, with 10 bases between. Points on this clone: Its antigen is currently unknown.

The source is an adult in good health. The input for sequencing was peripheral blood, taken on day 0 of AZD1222 vaccination. V and J are TRBV15 and TRBJ2-7; D is ambiguous. The CDR3 protein is CATSRQTSTYEQYF. The CDR3 bases are TGTGCCACCAGCAGACAAACAAGTACCTACGAGCAGTACTTC.